The entry that follows covers one TCR beta chain sequence. The data were taken from a study of blood T cell repertoires in COVID-19. Looking at the study overall: Samples of COVID-19 (acute and convalescent) were obtained from the United States, Italy and Spain. T cells, B-cell-depleted T cells, or PBMCs provided the cDNA or gDNA that served as material.

Per the original methods: Amplified reference gene primers provided the basis for estimating nucleated cell counts. Sequencing used immunoSEQ multiplex PCR; TCRdb keeps in-frame clones, though not all of them. The V and J calls and clone size are taken from that table; D and trimming were inferred from the DNA. The sample includes some 250,000 clones, about 68% of them seen just once. The V end lost 5 bases, the J end lost 3 bases, and 15 bases lay between the germline ends. This CDR3 spans 15 amino acids. Germline V gene lookup returns CDR1 MRHNA and CDR2 SNTAGT. The V and J genes are TRBV6-4 and TRBJ2-3; possible D gene TRBD1, 6 bases. This TCR was sampled from a woman of 80 years or more with acute or convalescent COVID-19. Sequenced input: peripheral blood. The CDR3 is CASSPDPTGTDTQYF. The CDR3 region has the DNA TGTGCCAGCAGTCCCGACCCTACAGGGACAGATACGCAGTATTTT.